This T cell receptor (beta chain) was sequenced for a study of regulatory T cells in long-lasting Graves disease. Noted time point: newly diagnosed GD, antithyroid drugs for less than 3 months. There was RNA extracted from PBMCs, and the TCR library was made from it. In its sample, this clonotype was seen many times. The authors built TCR beta libraries using iRepertoire HTBI primers and Arm-PCR of CDR3 regions. A single record per CDR3 protein comes from TCRdb applying MiXCR to the multiplex PCR reads. This table holds a few hundred thousand distinct CDR3 sequences, 15% to 20% found once. The data were also submitted as part of a second study, on T cells in Graves' hyperthyroidism and ophthalmopathy. According to that study: Hyperthyroidism of Graves' type that showed no ophthalmopathy progression within 18 months was stable. Any patient presenting with uncontrolled infection, other autoimmune disease, pregnancy or lactation was left out.

The source was peripheral blood mononuclear cells (PBMCs), collected at new diagnosis, from a patient treated with antithyroid drugs. The TCR originated in a woman aged 18-29 years with Graves disease.

The CDR3 spells CAWSQSGRETQYF. CDR3 nucleotide sequence: TGTGCCTGGAGTCAATCAGGGCGAGAGACCCAGTACTTC. The chain recombines TRBV30 with TRBJ2-5; maybe TRBD1 (5 bases). V lost 2 bases to trimming and J lost 4 bases, with 11 bases between them. CDR1 and CDR2 from the germline V gene are GTSNPN and SVGIG (reference sequence). The CDR3 totals 13 residues.